This TCR beta chain comes out of a study of response to subunit inactivated influenza vaccine. Trimming took 2 bases from V and 6 from J; bases not matched to a gene: 5. The germline CDR1 and CDR2 sequences are SGHRS and YFSETQ. The CDR3 has 14 amino acids. Study observations and caveats: Authors suggested few new T cells are recruited by each seasonal influenza vaccination.

One entry per CDR3 protein, called by TCRdb with MiXCR from the RT-PCR reads. The repertoire includes 860,000 or so distinct CDR3 sequences, about 20% of them detected once, and 9.5% to 13% sits in the top ten. This clonotype was counted between two and nine times. The antigen is undetermined. Source: PBMCs from blood, taken 5 days after vaccination. This clonotype was sampled from a man in his fifties or sixties who received an inactivated influenza vaccine. The rearrangement uses TRBV5-1 and TRBJ2-1, with TRBD1 identical over 7 bases. CDR3 protein: CASSLTTGTNEQFF. The CDR3 DNA follows: TGCGCCAGCAGCTTAACGACAGGGACCAATGAGCAGTTCTTC. The full variable domain, its missing parts supplied by reference TRBV5-1 and TRBJ2-1, is KAGVTQTPRYLIKTRGQQVTLSCSPISGHRSVSWYQQTPGQGLQFLFEYFSETQRNKGNFPGRFSGRQFSNSRSEMNVSTLELGDSALYLCASSLTTGTNEQFFGPGTRLTVL.